This paragraph covers one TCR beta chain sequence. Germline lookup yields CDR1 SNHLY and CDR2 FYNNEI. V lost 10 bases and J lost 4, with 19 bases in between. The CDR3 has 14 residues. This sample was included in a study of type 1 and type 2 diabetes patients. Study as a whole: The whole study generated approximately 19 million paired-end reads.

PCR was run on genomic DNA. Amplification of the beta chain CDR3 used 30 forward and 13 reverse multiplex primers. TCRdb re-analysed the multiplex PCR reads in MiXCR, keeping a single row per CDR3 protein. The sample lists 250,000 or so distinct CDR3 sequences, roughly 48% seen once, with approximately 14% in the top ten. The TCR sequence derives from a man between 18 and 35 years old with type 2 diabetes. Input material: peripheral blood mononuclear cells (PBMCs). This chain joins TRBV2 and TRBJ1-1, with D possibly TRBD1 on 5 matching bases. Here the CDR3 DNA reads TGTGCCACCTCGGTGGGGACTTTTGGCACTGAAGCTTTCTTT. Its protein is CATSVGTFGTEAFF.